This TCR beta chain was identified in a study of CD8+CD57+ T cells in acquired aplastic anemia (dated by TCRdb to 2016 to 2019). Notes on the research overall: On average, sorted CD4+ and CD8+ cells yielded 2.5 to 3.5 ug of extracted DNA, with a range of about 0.19 to 30 ug. CD8+CD57+ expansion was defined as frequency above the mean frequency observed in healthy subjects.

Genomic DNA was used as template for profiling of TCR beta VDJ combinations and CDR3 sequences. An Illumina HiSeq 2000 was used for TCR repertoire sequencing. On the authors' methods: TRBV/TRBJ rearrangement plots, CDR3 size and DJ length profiles, and Simpson's diversity index were used to assess repertoires. Whichever DNA sequence was most abundant in the deep sequencing data was defined as the immunodominant clone. CDR3 amino acid sequences were checked for sharing between subjects and were compared against published repertoires and the VDJdb database. The public reads were reprocessed in TCRdb via fastp at Q25 and MiXCR, keeping in-frame beta chains. Rows are combined by CDR3 protein, so each entry shows the most common genes and DNA. None of the V and J calls come from the authors' own analysis; TCRdb made them. In this sample the table shows about half a million distinct CDR3 sequences, 25% to 40% of which occur a single time. 0.82% of the sample is held by the ten biggest clonotypes.

Inclusive of the bounding cysteine and phenylalanine, the CDR3 is 15 residues long. Solely the CDR3 DNA is kept, with 45 bases framed from the first base. Sequences GTSNPN (CDR1) and SVGIG (CDR2) are obtained from the germline V gene (reference sequence). At the junction V is shortened by 0 bases and J by 8 bases, with 14 bases in between. Patients chosen for sequencing had shown expansion of CD8+CD57+ cells by flow cytometry. Severe acquired aplastic anemia was diagnosed in all patients according to International Study of Aplastic Anemia and Agranulocytosis and Camitta criteria. No patient had received any therapy when blood was sampled. In the study, sorted CD4+ and CD8+ blood T cells from patients with severe aplastic anemia and from healthy subjects underwent deep sequencing of TCR repertoires. Patients were enrolled under clinicaltrials.gov protocols 00001620, 01623167, 00001397, 00071045, 00081523 and 00961064 in the USA. Ficoll-Paque density gradient centrifugation was used to isolate peripheral blood mononuclear cells. Before DNA extraction, CD4+ and CD8+ T cells were sorted with FACS or magnetic beads.

A note on this clonotype: Its specific antigen is unknown. Base qualities are not provided; no much larger clone lies one nucleotide away.

The research as a whole found: Between patients and healthy controls, no significant difference in CD8+ Simpson's diversity was found (P=0.060). About 30 CD8+ CDR3 sequences were found to be shared between patients and controls, but these sequences appeared to be highly expressed in patients and within the immunodominant clones of the patients.

Rearrangement joined TRBV30 to TRBJ1-6; TRBD1 is a weak D gene call, 6 bases matching. Material: sorted CD4+, CD8+, or CD8+CD57+ T cells (not recorded which) from PBMCs. The sequence was obtained from a human donor with aplastic anemia. The nucleotide sequence is TGTGCCTGGAGTGTGCGGGGGGCTTCGTATTCACCCCTCCACTTT. Its protein is CAWSVRGASYSPLHF.